The 14 T cell receptor beta chains reported below all come from one sample, sequenced in a study of blood T cell repertoires in COVID-19. Assay: immunoSEQ multiplex PCR; the TCRdb copy retains only in-frame clones and omits some. The data contain 250,000 to 350,000 clones, 85% of them singletons. Sequencing input: PBMCs or T cells enriched from blood (not recorded which). The receptors stem from a woman aged 45-65 years who had recovered from COVID-19.

The rearrangement links TRBV11-2 to TRBJ1-4; unclear D gene. Germline V gene data show CDR1 as SGHAT and CDR2 as FQNNGV. The CDR3 runs to 15 residues. V lost 5 bases, J lost 3 bases, and 13 bases lay in between. The CDR3 nucleotides are TGTGCCAGCAGCGGCCGCGGGGTATCTAATGAAAAACTGTTTTTT. This codes for CASSGRGVSNEKLFF.

The J gene is TRBJ1-3, the V gene TRBV30, with D unresolved. V was pared by 1 base and J by 10 bases, with 14 bases between. This CDR3 has 13 residues. The germline V gene has CDR1 GTSNPN and CDR2 SVGIG (reference sequence). The DNA of the CDR3 is TGTGCCTGGAGTGCCCTAAGAGAAGAGACCATATATTTT. Translating it yields CAWSALREETIYF.

This rearrangement joins TRBV5-1 to TRBJ1-1; the match to TRBD1 covers 7 bases. Germline assignment: CDR1 SGHRS and CDR2 YFSETQ. The CDR3 is 15 residues long. After removal of 2 bases from V and 0 bases from J, the junction contained 4 bases not matched to a gene. CDR3 sequence: CASSLWDSLNTEAFF. The CDR3 bases are TGCGCCAGCAGCTTATGGGACAGTCTGAACACTGAAGCTTTCTTT.

Notes on this clone: The junction shows a germline mismatch at one end, possibly a read error. The chain links TRBV3-1 (or the pseudogene TRBV3-2) to TRBJ1-2; weak D call: TRBD1 (6 bases). The CDR3 totals 13 residues. Germline CDR1 is LGHDT and CDR2 is YNNKEL (reference sequence). The CDR3 coding sequence is TGTGCCCGCAGCCAAGGGGGGCCGGGGGGCTACACCTTC. Protein: CARSQGGPGGYTF.

V is TRBV2 and J is TRBJ1-2; 7 bases line up with TRBD1. Germline-derived CDR1 and CDR2 are SNHLY and FYNNEI. CDR3 length: 15 amino acids. The ends lost 6 bases at V and 4 bases at J; junction bases unmatched: 11. CDR3 region: CASSPRGTDFYGYTF. Here the CDR3 DNA reads TGTGCCAGCAGCCCAAGGGGGACAGACTTCTATGGCTACACCTTC.

This clone was observed once. The V gene is TRBV30, the J gene TRBJ2-1; possible D gene TRBD2, 6 bases. The ends were cut back, 4 bases at V and 7 bases at J, with 8 bases in the middle. The CDR3 runs to 11 residues. Per germline, CDR1 GTSNPN and CDR2 SVGIG (reference sequence). CDR3 amino acids: CAWTAGNEQFF. CDR3 nucleotides: TGTGCCTGGACGGCGGGAAATGAGCAGTTCTTC.

J is TRBJ1-2 and V is TRBV5-1; no firm D call. Germline V CDR1 and CDR2: SGHRS, YFSETQ. The CDR3 is 13 amino acids. Trimming took 2 bases from V and 8 from J, leaving 13 bases between them. The CDR3 region has the DNA TGCGCCAGCAGCTTAGACGGTGAGAGGGGCTACACCTTC. Its translation is CASSLDGERGYTF.

The rearrangement links TRBV25-1 to TRBJ2-7; the D gene is possibly TRBD1 (5 bases). CDR3 size: 15 residues. In germline, CDR1 is MGHDK, CDR2 SYGVNS. Trimming left V 4 bases short and J 2 bases short, with 15 bases between. CDR3 in DNA: TGTGCCAGCAGTGTGACAGCGCCAGAGGCCTACGAGCAGTACTTC. Translated: CASSVTAPEAYEQYF.

This clone was observed a few times. The chain joins TRBV7-9 to TRBJ1-3, with 7 bases that match TRBD1. With V trimmed by 2 bases and J by 0 bases, 10 bases remained unmatched. Germline loops: CDR1 SEHNR, CDR2 FQNEAQ (reference sequence). The CDR3 covers 18 residues. CDR3 loop: CASSLRSQGGSSGNTIYF. As DNA, the CDR3 is TGTGCCAGCAGCTTACGTTCCCAGGGGGGTTCCTCTGGAAACACCATATATTTT.

The chain couples TRBV18 to TRBJ2-7; 10 nucleotides match TRBD1. Germline CDR1 KGHSH, CDR2 LQKENI. The J segment lost 12 bases and the V segment lost 3 bases, leaving 20 bases of the junction unmatched. The CDR3 loop spans 17 amino acids. The CDR3 coding sequence is TGTGCCAGCTCACCCGTATTGGCGGGACAGGGGTCCCTGCAGTCGTACTTC. Translated: CASSPVLAGQGSLQSYF.

CDR3 in DNA: TGTGCCAGCAGTTACTCTAGCGGGGGATACAACAATGAGCAGTTCTTC. Translating gives CASSYSSGGYNNEQFF. V is TRBV6-5 and J is TRBJ2-1, with 9 bases aligning to TRBD2. The CDR3 is 16 amino acids. CDR1 and CDR2 from the germline V gene are MNHEY and SVGAGI. J gave up 5 bases and V 0 bases, and 5 bases lay outside the gene matches.

The sample holds a few counts of this clone. The rearrangement uses TRBV18 and TRBJ1-5; maybe TRBD1 (6 bases). This CDR3 contains 13 residues. V gave up 2 bases and J gave up 6 bases, with 8 bases separating them. Per the germline V gene, CDR1 is KGHSH and CDR2 is LQKENI. The CDR3 spells CASSPDRSQPQHF. The CDR3 DNA is TGTGCCAGCTCACCAGACAGGTCTCAGCCCCAGCATTTT.

The chain employs TRBV10-1 and TRBJ2-1; 8 nucleotides align to TRBD2. The CDR3 totals 12 residues. CDR1 WNHNN and CDR2 SYGVQD come from the germline V gene (reference sequence). After removal of 6 bases from V and 8 bases from J, the junction contained 3 bases not matched to a gene. Here the CDR3 reads CASSGRGYEQFF. CDR3 nucleotides: TGCGCCAGCAGCGGGAGGGGGTATGAGCAGTTCTTC.

This clone was found a few times. The sample has other DNA sequences that encode this CDR3 too. This chain connects TRBV19 to TRBJ1-5, with TRBD1 matching over 7 bases. The germline gives CDR1 LNHDA, CDR2 SQIVND (reference sequence). Trimming took 1 base from V and 4 from J; bases not matched to a gene: 4. The CDR3 covers 15 residues. The CDR3 coding sequence is TGTGCCAGTAGTATAGGGGACAGCGGTAATCAGCCCCAGCATTTT. Amino acids: CASSIGDSGNQPQHF.